Listed below are T cell receptor beta chains from one sample, sequenced in a study of shared clonotypes between healthy human individuals. Sequencing used immunoSEQ multiplex PCR; TCRdb keeps in-frame clones, though not all of them. The sample yields 2 million to 3 million clones, around 94% seen once. Sequencing used naive CD4+ T cells sorted from blood. These receptors originate from a man between 18 and 35 years old in good health. CDR3s include the opening cysteine and the closing phenylalanine or tryptophan. D genes are given only for firm matches. Clone size, where shown, is once, few, many, or a class for clones that have expanded.

CDR3nt	CDR3aa	d_gene	abundance	v_gene	j_gene
TGTGCCAGCAGTCCCAACGTGAGGGGAAACACTGAAGCTTTCTTT	CASSPNVRGNTEAFF	.	.	TRBV2	TRBJ1-1
TGCAGCGTCCGGACCGTAGCCTACGAGCAGTACTTC	CSVRTVAYEQYF	.	.	TRBV29-1	TRBJ2-7
TGTGCCAGCGGGACAGGGAGAGAGCAGTACTTC	CASGTGREQYF	TRBD1	.	TRBV11-3	TRBJ2-7
TGTGCCAGCGCTAGGACCGCCGTGACGGTGGAAGCTTTCTTT	CASARTAVTVEAFF	.	.	TRBV27	TRBJ1-1
TGCGCCAGCAGCCAAGACCCCCCCACCGGGACTAACTCAGATACGCAGTATTTT	CASSQDPPTGTNSDTQYF	TRBD2	once	TRBV4-1	TRBJ2-3
TGTGCCAGCAGCGCTTGGGGTAGCGGGGGGAACACCGGGGAGCTGTTTTTT	CASSAWGSGGNTGELFF	TRBD2	.	TRBV7-9	TRBJ2-2
TGTGCCAGCAGCTTAGCGGGACTTCTGAGCACAGATACGCAGTATTTT	CASSLAGLLSTDTQYF	.	.	TRBV7-9	TRBJ2-3
TGTGCCAGCAAGGGCAGCGTGAACACCGGGGAGCTGTTTTTT	CASKGSVNTGELFF	.	.	TRBV2	TRBJ2-2
TGTGCCAGCAGCTTGAGAGGGATCTTCAATCAGCCCCAGCATTTT	CASSLRGIFNQPQHF	.	once	TRBV5-6	TRBJ1-5
TGTGCCAGCTCACCACTTGGGACAGGGGAGGGCACTGAAGCTTTCTTT	CASSPLGTGEGTEAFF	TRBD1	.	TRBV18	TRBJ1-1
TGTGCCAGCAGCTTAGTAGGGGCCTACAATGAGCAGTTCTTC	CASSLVGAYNEQFF	.	once	TRBV11-2	TRBJ2-1
TGTGCCATCAGTTCACTAGCGGGATCCTACGAGCAGTACTTC	CAISSLAGSYEQYF	TRBD2	.	TRBV10-3	TRBJ2-7
TGTGCCAGTAGTACCAACAGGGGAGAGACCGCTTTCTTT	CASSTNRGETAFF	TRBD1	.	TRBV19	TRBJ1-1
TGTGCCAGCAGCAGGACTTACAGGGATTACGAGCAGTACTTC	CASSRTYRDYEQYF	.	once	TRBV13	TRBJ2-7
TGTGCCAGCAGCTATTATGAAGCGGGCGAGCAGTACTTC	CASSYYEAGEQYF	.	.	TRBV9	TRBJ2-7
TGTGCCAGCCTGAGGGCTGGGACCGGGGAGCTGTTTTTT	CASLRAGTGELFF	.	.	TRBV18	TRBJ2-2
TGCAGCGTTGAAGAGGGGACTGGGAGGAGGAATGAGCAGTTCTTC	CSVEEGTGRRNEQFF	.	.	TRBV29-1	TRBJ2-1
TGTGCCAGCAGCCGACTAGCGGGAGGGGCGGAGACCCAGTACTTC	CASSRLAGGAETQYF	TRBD2	.	TRBV5-8	TRBJ2-5
TGTGCCAGCTCACCACTGCCCAAAACTGCTGGAAACACCATATATTTT	CASSPLPKTAGNTIYF	.	.	TRBV18	TRBJ1-3
TGCGCCAGCAGCTTGGGGACGGGACAGAATGAAAAACTGTTTTTT	CASSLGTGQNEKLFF	TRBD1	.	TRBV5-1	TRBJ1-4
TGTGCCAGCAGCTTCCGGGACAGATCTTACGAGCAGTACTTC	CASSFRDRSYEQYF	TRBD1	.	TRBV7-9	TRBJ2-7
TGTGCCAGCAGCTCGAGCGTCAGGGGGCTGACCTACACCTTC	CASSSSVRGLTYTF	TRBD1	.	TRBV7-2	TRBJ1-2